The source of this T cell receptor (beta chain) is a study of T-cell reconstitution after alpha-beta-depleted transplantation in children. This clonotype was picked up a small number of times. The antigen remains undetermined. Germline V CDR1 and CDR2: MNHNY, SVGAGI (reference sequence). With 4 bases removed from V and 3 bases from J, the gap between germline ends came to 10 bases. This CDR3 region has 13 residues. Construction of the TCRbeta library involved unique molecular identifiers. TCRdb analysed the PCR reads with MiXCR anew, one entry per CDR3 protein. This table holds more than 400,000 distinct CDR3 sequences, 11% found once. Study-wide results and limits: Newly produced T cells mostly accounted for T-cell counts and diversity one year post-transplant.

This receptor was identified in a female patient aged 2-9 years who had a stem cell transplant for aplastic anemia, so the T cells may come from the graft donor. The material sequenced was PBMCs, mostly from graft donor cells, taken 180 days after TCRalphabeta/CD19-depleted stem cell transplant. The chain carries TRBV6-6 and TRBJ2-7, with D perhaps matching TRBD2 (5 bases). Here the CDR3 reads CASSLRVDYEQYV. CDR3 sequence (DNA): TGTGCCAGCAGTTTGCGGGTCGACTACGAGCAGTACGTC.